Presented here are 12 T cell receptor beta chains from one specimen sequenced in a study of immune characterization of retroperitoneal liposarcoma. TCRdb itself ran the PCR reads through MiXCR, one entry per CDR3 protein. Seen here are roughly 11,000 distinct CDR3 sequences, 20% to 25% observed once, and the top ten hold approximately 9%. The material sequenced was blood. These receptors were obtained from a female donor with retroperitoneal liposarcoma.

The chain has TRBV12-3 or TRBV12-4 and TRBJ2-1; D is possibly TRBD1 or TRBD2 (7 bases each). The ends were cut back, 2 bases at V and 8 bases at J, with 13 bases in the middle. CDR3 length: 14 amino acids. DNA for the CDR3: TGTGCCAGCAGTTTAAGGGAGGGGGCGTATGAGCAGTTCTTC. Its protein is CASSLREGAYEQFF.

This clonotype is termed medium-sized (0.01 to 0.1%). The chain combines TRBV27 with TRBJ2-1, with 7 bases matching TRBD2. The CDR3 extends over 14 amino acids. Germline loops: CDR1 MNHEY, CDR2 SMNVEV (reference sequence). V lost 0 bases and J lost 10; bases outside the gene matches: 6. CDR3 nucleotides: TGTGCCAGCAGTTTATCCGGCCCAGCGGGAGAGCAGTTCTTC. It yields the protein CASSLSGPAGEQFF.

CDR3 bases: TGTGCCAGCAGCGACCACATACTGCAATCCGGGGCCCAGTTCTTC. Its translation: CASSDHILQSGAQFF. The rearrangement joins TRBV6-8 to TRBJ2-1; D may be TRBD1 or TRBD2 (5 bases each). Germline CDR1 reads MNHGY; CDR2 reads SAAAGT. The germline V and J ends were trimmed by 6 bases and 13 bases, with 25 bases remaining between them. CDR3 length equals 15 residues.

This clonotype was found many times. With a much larger clone just one base away, this may be a read error. The rearrangement links TRBV6-1 to TRBJ2-1; 15 bases are a match to TRBD2. The DNA end lines up better with TRBJ2-7; the J call may be wrong. The germline V gene encodes CDR1 MNHNS and CDR2 SASEGT. CDR3 length: 15 amino acids. The CDR3 sequence is CASNPGLAGGNEQYF. The CDR3 bases are TGTGCCAGCAATCCGGGACTAGCGGGAGGCAATGAGCAGTACTTC.

Sample share makes this clonotype medium-sized. This chain links TRBV11-2 with TRBJ2-3; the match to TRBD2 covers 9 bases. Germline loops: CDR1 SGHAT, CDR2 FQNNGV. The trim removed 1 base at V and 5 bases at J, leaving 13 bases unmatched. The CDR3 extends over 18 amino acids. For the CDR3, the DNA is TGTGCCAGCAGCTTAGGGGTAGCGGGAGACGTAGCGGTAGATACGCAGTATTTT. Its translation is CASSLGVAGDVAVDTQYF.

V gene TRBV5-1 combines with J gene TRBJ2-5, with D possibly being TRBD1 (5 bases). Germline V CDR1 and CDR2: SGHRS, YFSETQ. The V end lost 4 bases, the J end lost 2 bases, and 15 bases lay between the germline ends. The CDR3 contains 15 residues. CDR3 in amino acids: CASSGEGVGQETQYF. The DNA of the CDR3 is TGCGCCAGCAGCGGCGAAGGGGTAGGACAAGAGACCCAGTACTTC.

The table lists this clonotype with many counts. This sequence joins TRBV6-1 and TRBJ2-5, with 10 bases aligning to TRBD1. CDR1 is MNHNS and CDR2 is SASEGT in the germline V gene. The V segment lost 8 bases and the J segment 5 bases; nucleotides outside the gene matches: 11. There are 15 residues in the CDR3. In DNA, the CDR3 is TGTGCCAGCGGCTCCGGGACAGGGGACGTGGAGACCCAGTACTTC. Translating it yields CASGSGTGDVETQYF.

The chain links TRBV2 to TRBJ1-1; D unclear. This CDR3 spans 14 amino acids. Germline lookup yields CDR1 SNHLY and CDR2 FYNNEI. V was trimmed by 0 bases and J by 2 bases, leaving 7 bases between them. CDR3 DNA: TGTGCCAGCAGTGAAGCGCTTCCTAACACTGAAGCTTTCTTT. Protein sequence: CASSEALPNTEAFF.

The chain couples TRBV5-6 to TRBJ2-5; 13 positions agree with TRBD2. Near its end, the DNA agrees better with TRBJ2-1, so the J call may be wrong. This CDR3 spans 14 amino acids. CDR1 and CDR2 (germline): SGHDT, YYEEEE. The CDR3 spells CASSFGLAGDRQFF. In DNA form, the CDR3 reads TGTGCCAGCAGCTTCGGACTAGCGGGAGATCGGCAGTTCTTC.

There are a few counts of this clonotype. The chain combines TRBV6-1 with TRBJ2-5; D not resolved. The J call may be wrong; the DNA end is better matched by TRBJ2-1. CDR1 MNHNS and CDR2 SASEGT come from the germline V gene. The CDR3 runs to 12 residues. This chain's CDR3 is CASSEWVYEQFF. CDR3 nucleotide sequence: TGTGCCAGCAGTGAATGGGTCTACGAGCAGTTCTTC.

The gene calls are TRBV7-2 and TRBJ2-3; D perhaps matches TRBD2 (5 bases). In germline, CDR1 is SGHTA, CDR2 FQGNSA. V was clipped by 4 bases and J by 0 bases, with 17 bases between them. The CDR3 is made up of 17 amino acids. DNA for the CDR3: TGTGCCAGCAGCTCCTGGGCGGGCGGGCCTAGCACAGATACGCAGTATTTT. As protein: CASSSWAGGPSTDTQYF.

V gene TRBV7-6 combines with J gene TRBJ1-1; D gene ambiguous. Trimming removed 5 bases at V and 5 bases at J, with 12 bases between. CDR3 length: 13 residues. Germline V CDR1 and CDR2: SGHVS, FNYEAQ. The chain's CDR3 is CASSIGRFTEAFF. CDR3 nucleotide sequence: TGTGCCAGCAGCATAGGACGGTTTACTGAAGCTTTCTTT.